The 20 T cell receptor beta chains given below trace back to one sample, sequenced in a study of T cell repertoires in cytomegalovirus infection. TCRdb independently ran MiXCR on the reads; one entry per CDR3 protein. The table has about 180,000 distinct CDR3 sequences, 20% to 25% seen once. Antigen specificity for these receptors is unknown. The sequencing here drew on CD8+ T cells from cultured PBMCs, taken from culture after CMV antigen stimulation. These receptors were taken from a human donor in good health (CMV status not recorded). Some clones in this sample may be carry-over from other donors' samples.

This clonotype was picked up one time. The rearrangement uses TRBV12-5 and TRBJ1-1; possibly TRBD1 for D (5 bases). The CDR3 extends over 14 amino acids. The germline gives CDR1 LGHNT, CDR2 FRNRAP. Trimming took off 0 bases at V and 3 bases at J, with 8 bases between the two ends. The CDR3 sequence is CASGLVTGHTEAFF. The CDR3 coding sequence is TGTGCTAGTGGTTTGGTAACGGGGCACACTGAAGCTTTCTTT.

The chain joins TRBV13 to TRBJ2-3, with unresolved D. This CDR3 region has 14 residues. Germline CDR1 reads PRHDT; CDR2 reads FYEKMQ (reference sequence). V gave up 3 bases and J gave up 2 bases, with 9 bases separating them. The CDR3 region is CASSFWQTTDTQYF. The CDR3 DNA sequence: TGTGCCAGCAGCTTCTGGCAGACCACAGATACGCAGTATTTT.

This clonotype was detected a few times. The gene calls are TRBV28 and TRBJ1-1; the D gene is possibly TRBD1 (6 bases). Germline CDR1 MDHEN, CDR2 SYDVKM. This CDR3 comprises 13 residues. The V end lost 5 bases, the J end lost 4 bases, and 11 bases lay between the germline ends. The CDR3 loop reads CASSIQGSTEAFF. In DNA form, the CDR3 reads TGTGCCAGCAGTATTCAGGGGAGCACTGAAGCTTTCTTT. Based on the CDR3 plus reference TRBV28 and TRBJ1-1, the full variable domain is DVKVTQSSRYLVKRTGEKVFLECVQDMDHENMFWYRQDPGLGLRLIYFSYDVKMKEKGDIPEGYSVSREKKERFSLILESASTNQTSMYLCASSIQGSTEAFFGQGTRLTVV.

This clonotype appeared a few times. The gene calls are TRBV27 and TRBJ1-5; D uncertain. V was trimmed by 6 bases and J by 6 bases, leaving 12 bases between them. The germline gives CDR1 MNHEY, CDR2 SMNVEV (reference sequence). This CDR3 contains 13 residues. CDR3 loop: CASREQKSQPQHF. DNA of the CDR3: TGTGCCAGCAGAGAGCAGAAATCTCAGCCCCAGCATTTT.

The chain employs TRBV6-6 and TRBJ2-7, with D perhaps TRBD1 or TRBD2 (5 bases each). CDR1 is MNHNY and CDR2 is SVGAGI in the germline V gene (reference sequence). This CDR3 spans 18 amino acids. V lost 7 bases, J lost 2 bases, and 27 bases lay in between. The CDR3, as DNA: TGTGCCAGCATTTCAAGCTTTGTGGACGGGGCTATGACCTACGAGCAGTACTTC. Residues: CASISSFVDGAMTYEQYF.

This clonotype was seen only a few times. The rearrangement joins TRBV7-8 to TRBJ1-5; the D is unclear. This CDR3 contains 16 residues. V was pared by 2 bases and J by 0 bases, with 11 bases between. CDR1 and CDR2 (germline): SGHVS, FQNEAQ. The CDR3 spells CASSLPATYSNQPQHF. CDR3 bases: TGTGCCAGCAGCTTACCTGCAACGTATAGCAATCAGCCCCAGCATTTT.

V gene TRBV4-1 combines with J gene TRBJ2-5; a possible D gene is TRBD1 (6 bases). The CDR3 runs to 14 residues. Germline V gives CDR1 MGHRA, CDR2 YSYEKL. Trimming shortened V by 4 bases and J by 2 bases, and 11 bases separated the two germline ends. The CDR3 is CASSPADRQETQYF. The CDR3 region has the DNA TGCGCCAGCAGCCCCGCCGACAGGCAAGAGACCCAGTACTTC.

V and J are TRBV7-2 and TRBJ1-2; D remains ambiguous. The germline gives CDR1 SGHTA, CDR2 FQGNSA. Deletions cut 1 base from V and 3 bases from J, with 12 bases between. The CDR3 has 15 residues. This chain's CDR3 is CASSLEGRMDYGYTF. The CDR3 DNA sequence: TGTGCCAGCAGCTTAGAAGGCAGGATGGACTATGGCTACACCTTC.

The CDR3 DNA reads TGTGCCAGCAGCTTGGGGGGGGGCCCGGTCTGGGAGCAGTTCTTC. Amino acids: CASSLGGGPVWEQFF. The chain links TRBV5-4 to TRBJ2-1; TRBD2 is a possible D gene (7 bases). CDR3 length: 15 residues. V was clipped by 0 bases and J by 10 bases, with 17 bases between them. CDR1 and CDR2 from the germline V gene are SGHNT and YYREEE (reference sequence).

The CDR3 region is CASSPYRLGASGNTIYF. CDR3 coding DNA: TGTGCCAGCAGCCCGTACAGGCTGGGGGCCTCTGGAAACACCATATATTTT. The chain joins TRBV9 to TRBJ1-3; tentatively, D is TRBD1 (6 bases). Germline assignment: CDR1 SGDLS and CDR2 YYNGEE. Trimming removed 4 bases at V and 0 bases at J, with 17 bases between. This CDR3 comprises 17 residues. The full variable domain, with the rest looked up from reference TRBV9 and TRBJ1-3, is DSGVTQTPKHLITATGQRVTLRCSPRSGDLSVYWYQQSLDQGLQFLIQYYNGEERAKGNILERFSAQQFPDLHSELNLSSLELGDSALYFCASSPYRLGASGNTIYFGEGSWLTVV.

The J gene is TRBJ1-2, the V gene TRBV7-9, with TRBD1 identical over 7 bases. CDR1 and CDR2 from the germline V gene are SEHNR and FQNEAQ (reference sequence). This CDR3 has 14 amino acids. J was trimmed by 8 bases and V by 5 bases; bases with no gene match: 11. CDR3 nucleotide sequence: TGTGCCAGCAGCACCCCCAAGGGGGCGCGCGGCTACACCTTC. Translating gives CASSTPKGARGYTF.

This clonotype has more than one count but fewer than ten. The V call is TRBV6-1, the J call TRBJ1-2; no definite D call. Germline V gene sequence: CDR1 MNHNS, CDR2 SASEGT. The CDR3 has 12 residues. Trimming cost V 4 bases and J 2 bases, with 5 bases left between them. CDR3 DNA sequence: TGTGCCAGCAGTGTAGCGAACTATGGCTACACCTTC. It specifies CASSVANYGYTF.

This chain connects TRBV5-6 to TRBJ1-1, with no clear D. Trimming pared 2 bases from V and 0 bases from J, leaving 8 bases between. The V gene's germline CDR1 is SGHDT and CDR2 YYEEEE. The CDR3 spans 14 residues. CDR3 in DNA: TGTGCCAGCAGCTTTCCCGGGATGAACACTGAAGCTTTCTTT. This sequence encodes CASSFPGMNTEAFF.

The chain combines TRBV6-2 or TRBV6-3 with TRBJ2-7; TRBD2 is a possible D gene (6 bases). This CDR3 has 15 residues. The V gene's germline CDR1 is MNHEY and CDR2 SVGEGT. V lost 5 bases and J lost 0, with 14 bases in between. The CDR3 bases are TGTGCCAGCAGTCTCGGACTATCCGTCTCCTACGAGCAGTACTTC. It encodes CASSLGLSVSYEQYF.

The chain has TRBV11-2 and TRBJ1-1; D is uncertain. The CDR3 runs 14 residues. Trimming pared 7 bases from V and 2 bases from J, leaving 14 bases between. Germline V gene data show CDR1 as SGHAT and CDR2 as FQNNGV. CDR3 region: CASILPEGNTEAFF. The CDR3 DNA is TGTGCCAGCATCCTACCGGAGGGCAACACTGAAGCTTTCTTT. Combining the CDR3 with reference TRBV11-2 and TRBJ1-1 gives the whole variable domain EAGVAQSPRYKIIEKRQSVAFWCNPISGHATLYWYQQILGQGPKLLIQFQNNGVVDDSQLPKDRFSAERLKGVDSTLKIQPAKLEDSAVYLCASILPEGNTEAFFGQGTRLTVV.

This clonotype was seen more than once but under ten times. This chain uses TRBV19 with TRBJ1-1, with D perhaps matching TRBD1 (5 bases). CDR1 LNHDA and CDR2 SQIVND come from the germline V gene (reference sequence). Trimming removed 10 bases at V and 9 bases at J, with 15 bases between. This CDR3 comprises 11 residues. The CDR3 DNA reads as TGTGCCATCATCCAGGTGGGGCAAGCTTTCTTT. Translation: CAIIQVGQAFF.

This clonotype was seen a few times. V and J are TRBV7-9 and TRBJ2-4, with D perhaps TRBD1 (5 bases). The CDR3 extends over 16 amino acids. Germline CDR1 is SEHNR and CDR2 is FQNEAQ (reference sequence). V dropped 0 bases and J dropped 7 bases, with 16 bases sitting between them. CDR3 sequence (DNA): TGTGCCAGCAGCTTAGCGATAGGGGCAGTGGGTAACATTCAGTACTTC. Translated: CASSLAIGAVGNIQYF.

This clonotype showed up just a few times. This chain joins TRBV20-1 and TRBJ2-7, with a possible D match to TRBD1 (7 bases). Germline CDR1 DFQATT, CDR2 SNEGSKA (reference sequence). Trimming removed 5 bases at V and 2 bases at J, with 25 bases between. The CDR3 runs to 17 residues. DNA of the CDR3: TGCAGTGCTGAGGGGGCCGGTGAAGGAGCGGGCCCCTACGAGCAGTACTTC. Its protein product is CSAEGAGEGAGPYEQYF.

This clonotype was counted a few times. The chain uses TRBV12-3 or TRBV12-4 and TRBJ1-5; weak D call: TRBD1 (5 bases). Trimming left V 3 bases short and J 1 base short, with 10 bases between. The CDR3 runs 15 residues. Written as DNA, the CDR3 is TGTGCCAGCAGTTTTTCAGGGAACAGCAATCAGCCCCAGCATTTT. This gives the protein CASSFSGNSNQPQHF.

The J gene is TRBJ2-7, the V gene TRBV12-3 or TRBV12-4; 7 bases are a match to TRBD2. With V trimmed by 8 bases and J by 5 bases, 9 bases remained unmatched. There are 13 residues in the CDR3. CDR3 DNA sequence: TGTGCCAGCTCGTGGGGAGGGCTTGACGAGCAGTACTTC. It yields the protein CASSWGGLDEQYF.